Listed below are T cell receptor beta chains from one sample, sequenced in a study of cytomegalovirus exposure and HLA in healthy donors. This table comes from immunoSEQ multiplex PCR, and its TCRdb copy is limited to in-frame clones, with some not included. The profile shows some 160,000 clones, more than 60% of them singletons. Sequenced material: PBMCs. Receptors originate from a woman aged 25 to 39 in good health and CMV-seronegative. CDR3s include the opening cysteine and the closing phenylalanine or tryptophan. The D gene is left open where the match is weak. Clone size, where shown, is once, few, many, or a class for clones that have expanded.

TRBJ1-5 TRBV19 . few CASTPGWGNQPQHF TGTGCCAGTACCCCAGGGTGGGGAAATCAGCCCCAGCATTTT
TRBJ1-4 TRBV2 . . CASSEDRVTEKLFF TGTGCCAGCAGTGAAGACAGGGTAACTGAAAAACTGTTTTTT
TRBJ2-2 TRBV28 . few CASSLLSPGELFF TGTGCCAGCAGTTTGTTATCTCCCGGGGAGCTGTTTTTT
TRBJ2-1 TRBV9 TRBD2 . CASSVASGGVDNEQFF TGTGCCAGCAGCGTAGCTAGCGGGGGGGTTGACAATGAGCAGTTCTTC
TRBJ1-1 TRBV5-1 TRBD1 . CASSSGQGVINTEAFF TGCGCCAGCAGCTCCGGACAGGGGGTGATCAACACTGAAGCTTTCTTT
TRBJ2-5 TRBV29-1 TRBD2 . CSVGGLAGSETQYF TGCAGCGTGGGGGGACTAGCGGGGTCTGAGACCCAGTACTTC
TRBJ1-2 TRBV27 TRBD1 few CASSFGTGAYGYTF TGTGCCAGCAGTTTTGGGACAGGGGCTTATGGCTACACCTTC
TRBJ1-2 TRBV2 TRBD1 . CASSEFPGGYYGYTF TGTGCCAGCAGTGAATTCCCAGGGGGATACTATGGCTACACCTTC
TRBJ2-3 TRBV7-3 TRBD2 . CASSFGGGADTQYF TGTGCCAGCAGCTTCGGCGGGGGAGCAGATACGCAGTATTTT
TRBJ2-4 TRBV19 . . CASSRDSGVAKNSQYF TGTGCCAGTAGCCGGGACTCCGGGGTGGCCAAAAACAGTCAGTACTTC
TRBJ2-7 TRBV5-6 . medium-sized CASSPGDFRGEQYF .
TRBJ1-1 TRBV6-5 . . CASSSHTEAFF TGTGCCAGCAGTTCTCACACTGAAGCTTTCTTT
TRBJ2-7 TRBV29-1 TRBD1 . CSVGDRGFGEQYF TGCAGCGTTGGGGACAGGGGATTCGGCGAGCAGTACTTC
TRBJ2-3 TRBV30 TRBD2 . CAWRASGGNTQYF TGTGCCTGGAGGGCTAGCGGGGGGAATACGCAGTATTTT
TRBJ1-2 TRBV5-4 TRBD1 . CASSEVGQAYGYTF TGTGCCAGCAGCGAAGTAGGACAGGCGTATGGCTACACCTTC
TRBJ2-1 TRBV12-5 TRBD1 . CASGSTRTGGSNEQFF TGTGCTAGTGGTTCTACTAGGACAGGGGGTTCTAATGAGCAGTTCTTC
TRBJ2-2 TRBV7-6 TRBD2 . CASSPGGTTYTGELFF TGTGCCAGCAGCCCGGGGGGGACTACTTACACCGGGGAGCTGTTTTTT
TRBJ2-1 TRBV5-1 . . CASSLEAGDGYNEQFF TGCGCCAGCAGCTTGGAGGCAGGGGATGGCTACAATGAGCAGTTCTTC
TRBJ2-1 TRBV28 . . CASLRGSSYNEQFF TGTGCCAGCTTACGGGGGAGCTCCTACAATGAGCAGTTCTTC
TRBJ1-1 TRBV19 TRBD1 many CASSSRQGSTEAFF TGTGCCAGTAGTTCCAGACAGGGGAGCACTGAAGCTTTCTTT
TRBJ2-1 TRBV7-2 . . CASSLGTASYNEQFF TGTGCCAGCAGCTTAGGGACAGCTTCCTACAATGAGCAGTTCTTC
TRBJ1-3 TRBV5-1 . . CASSLTGQSSGNTIYF TGCGCCAGCAGCTTGACTGGGCAGAGCTCTGGAAACACCATATATTTT
TRBJ2-2 TRBV28 . . CASSTRVPGELFF TGTGCCAGCAGTACCAGGGTACCCGGGGAGCTGTTTTTT
TRBJ1-1 TRBV7-9 TRBD1 . CASILGQRNTEAFF TGTGCCAGCATCTTGGGACAGCGAAACACTGAAGCTTTCTTT